Listed here is a single T cell receptor beta chain. The sample's time point: after trial treatment. The treatment denotes: LDRT plus nivolumab, ipilimumab, low-dose cyclophosphamide and aspirin (RACIN trial). The data originate from a study of low-dose radiotherapy and immunotherapy resistance in tumors. With TRAV- and TRBV-specific primers, first-strand cDNA was made, covering the alpha and beta chains. TCR amplification ran roughly 20 PCR cycles using constant-region and V-primer adapter primers. A single record per CDR3 protein comes from TCRdb applying MiXCR to the reads. The repertoire holds 65,000 to 85,000 distinct CDR3 sequences, with 15% to 20% as singletons. V shed 3 bases and J 6 bases; nucleotides not matched to a gene: 4. The V gene's germline CDR1 is LGHDT and CDR2 YNNKEL (reference sequence). This CDR3 has 14 residues.

The sample was PBMCs, taken after low-dose radiotherapy plus immunotherapy. The rearrangement uses TRBV3-1 and TRBJ2-7, with 11 bases aligning to TRBD2. The sequence derives from a male donor with prostate cancer. The CDR3 DNA sequence: TGTGCCAGCAGCCATAGACTAGCGGGACTCGAGCAGTACTTC. Protein product: CASSHRLAGLEQYF.